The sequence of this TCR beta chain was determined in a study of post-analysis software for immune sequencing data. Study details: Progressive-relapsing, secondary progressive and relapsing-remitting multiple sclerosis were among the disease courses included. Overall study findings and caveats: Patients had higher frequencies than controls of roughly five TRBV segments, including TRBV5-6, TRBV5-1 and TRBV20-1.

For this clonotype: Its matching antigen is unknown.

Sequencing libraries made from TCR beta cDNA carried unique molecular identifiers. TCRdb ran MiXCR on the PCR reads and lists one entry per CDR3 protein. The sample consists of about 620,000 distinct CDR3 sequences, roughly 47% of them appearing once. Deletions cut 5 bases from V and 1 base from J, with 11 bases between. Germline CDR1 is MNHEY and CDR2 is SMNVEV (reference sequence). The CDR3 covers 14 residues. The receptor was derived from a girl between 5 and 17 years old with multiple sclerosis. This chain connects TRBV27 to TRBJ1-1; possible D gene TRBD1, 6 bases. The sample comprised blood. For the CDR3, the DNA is TGTGCCAGCAGTCATGTACAGGGGAACACTGAAGCTTTCTTT. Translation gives CASSHVQGNTEAFF.